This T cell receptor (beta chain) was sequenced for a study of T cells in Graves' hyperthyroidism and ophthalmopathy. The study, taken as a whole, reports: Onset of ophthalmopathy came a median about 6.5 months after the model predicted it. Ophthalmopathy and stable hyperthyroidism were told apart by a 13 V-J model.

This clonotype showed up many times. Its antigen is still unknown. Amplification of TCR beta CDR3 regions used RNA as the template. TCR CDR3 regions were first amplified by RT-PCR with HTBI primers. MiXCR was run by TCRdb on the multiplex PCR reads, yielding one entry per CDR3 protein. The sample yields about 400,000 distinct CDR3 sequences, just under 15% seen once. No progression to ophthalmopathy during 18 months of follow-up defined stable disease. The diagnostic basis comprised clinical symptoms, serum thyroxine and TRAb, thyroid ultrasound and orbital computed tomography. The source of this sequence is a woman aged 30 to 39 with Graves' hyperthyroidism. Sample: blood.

CDR3: CAWSVLAGGLARNEQFF. CDR3 sequence (DNA): TGTGCCTGGAGTGTTTTGGCGGGTGGCTTAGCTCGGAATGAGCAGTTCTTC. The chain joins TRBV30 to TRBJ2-1; weak D call: TRBD2 (5 bases). This CDR3 region has 17 residues. Trimming took 0 bases from V and 7 from J, leaving 22 bases between them. Germline CDR1 is GTSNPN and CDR2 is SVGIG (reference sequence).